The source of this TCR beta chain is a study of shared clonotypes between healthy human individuals. Study overall: Donor ages ranged 18 to 49 years: a couple of women, a few men.

Germline V gives CDR1 SGHRS, CDR2 YFSETQ. V shed 1 base, J shed 9 bases, and the junction held 3 bases outside the gene matches. The CDR3 contains 13 residues. Using immunoSEQ multiplex PCR, the repertoire was profiled, and TCRdb retains in-frame clones only, with some absent. The sample has about 460,000 clones; 75% to 80% are singletons. Caucasian adults residing in Nashville, Tennessee made up all the donors. This clonotype was sampled from a woman aged 40 to 49 in good health. Some clones in this sample may be carry-over from other donors' samples. The V call is TRBV5-1, the J call TRBJ2-1; 8 bases align to TRBD1. Material for sequencing was PBMCs. In nucleotides, the CDR3 is TGCGCCAGCAGCTTGCGGACAGGGTTTGAGCAGTTCTTC. It yields the protein CASSLRTGFEQFF.